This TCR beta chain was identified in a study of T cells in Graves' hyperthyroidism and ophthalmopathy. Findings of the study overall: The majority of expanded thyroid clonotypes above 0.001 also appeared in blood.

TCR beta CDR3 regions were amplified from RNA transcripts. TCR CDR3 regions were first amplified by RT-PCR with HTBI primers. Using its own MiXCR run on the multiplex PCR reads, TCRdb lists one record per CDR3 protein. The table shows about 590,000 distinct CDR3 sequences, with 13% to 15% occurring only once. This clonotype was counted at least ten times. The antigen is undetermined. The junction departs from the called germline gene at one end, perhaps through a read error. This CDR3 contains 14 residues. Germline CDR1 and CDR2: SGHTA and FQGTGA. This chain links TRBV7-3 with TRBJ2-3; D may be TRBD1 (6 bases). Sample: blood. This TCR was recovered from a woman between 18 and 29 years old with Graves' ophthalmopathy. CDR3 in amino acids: CASSLNGGTDSQYF. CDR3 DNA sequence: TGTGCCAGCAGCTTAAATGGGGGCACAGATTCGCAGTATTTT.